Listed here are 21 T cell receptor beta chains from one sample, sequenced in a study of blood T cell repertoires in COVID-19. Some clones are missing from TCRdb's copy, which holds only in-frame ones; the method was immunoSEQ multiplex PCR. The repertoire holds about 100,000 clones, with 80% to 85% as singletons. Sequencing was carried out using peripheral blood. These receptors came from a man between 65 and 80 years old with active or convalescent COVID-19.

The CDR3 bases are TGTGCCAGCAGCCCGCTTGGGCTAGCGGGGACAGATACGCAGTATTTT. Translated: CASSPLGLAGTDTQYF. This rearrangement joins TRBV13 to TRBJ2-3, with 9 bases aligning to TRBD2. The CDR3 is 16 amino acids. V shed 5 bases and J 3 bases; nucleotides not matched to a gene: 9. The germline gives CDR1 PRHDT, CDR2 FYEKMQ (reference sequence).

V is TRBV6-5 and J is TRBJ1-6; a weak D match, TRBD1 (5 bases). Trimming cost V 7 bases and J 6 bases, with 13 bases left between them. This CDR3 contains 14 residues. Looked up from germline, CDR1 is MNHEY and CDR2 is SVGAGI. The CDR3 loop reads CASMTFQGNSPLHF. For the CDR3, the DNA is TGTGCCAGCATGACATTCCAGGGTAATTCACCCCTCCACTTT.

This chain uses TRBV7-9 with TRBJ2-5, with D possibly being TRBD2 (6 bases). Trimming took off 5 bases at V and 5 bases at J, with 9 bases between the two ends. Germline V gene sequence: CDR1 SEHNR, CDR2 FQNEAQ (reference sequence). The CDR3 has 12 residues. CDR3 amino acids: CASSVTSETQYF. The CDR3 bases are TGTGCCAGCAGCGTGACTAGTGAGACCCAGTACTTC.

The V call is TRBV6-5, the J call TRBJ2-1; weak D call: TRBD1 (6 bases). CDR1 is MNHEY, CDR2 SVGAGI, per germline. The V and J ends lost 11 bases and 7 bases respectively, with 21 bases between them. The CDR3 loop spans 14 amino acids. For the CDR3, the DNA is TGTGCCTCCGGGAACAGGGTCAGGTCGAATGAGCAGTTCTTC. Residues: CASGNRVRSNEQFF.

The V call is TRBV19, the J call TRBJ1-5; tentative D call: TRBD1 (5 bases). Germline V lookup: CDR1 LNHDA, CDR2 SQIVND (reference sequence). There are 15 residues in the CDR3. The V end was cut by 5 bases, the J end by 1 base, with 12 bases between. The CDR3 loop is CASSLYGGSNQPQHF. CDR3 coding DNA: TGTGCCAGTAGTCTGTACGGGGGGAGCAATCAGCCCCAGCATTTT.

The CDR3: CASSSLLRGGSEQFF. The CDR3 DNA sequence: TGTGCCAGCAGCTCGTTACTGCGGGGAGGCAGCGAGCAGTTCTTC. The chain combines TRBV28 with TRBJ2-1, with a tentative D call TRBD2 (6 bases). The CDR3 runs 15 residues. Germline CDR1 MDHEN, CDR2 SYDVKM. The germline V and J ends were trimmed by 6 bases and 10 bases, with 22 bases remaining between them.

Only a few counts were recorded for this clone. As DNA, the CDR3 is TGTGCCACCAGCGGGCCAACAGGACAGCCCCAGCATTTT. It specifies CATSGPTGQPQHF. V is TRBV15 and J is TRBJ1-5, with a tentative D call TRBD1 (5 bases). Germline CDR1 is LNHNV and CDR2 is YYDKDF (reference sequence). The CDR3 totals 13 residues. The V gene lost 5 bases and the J gene lost 7 bases, with 12 bases spanning the gap.

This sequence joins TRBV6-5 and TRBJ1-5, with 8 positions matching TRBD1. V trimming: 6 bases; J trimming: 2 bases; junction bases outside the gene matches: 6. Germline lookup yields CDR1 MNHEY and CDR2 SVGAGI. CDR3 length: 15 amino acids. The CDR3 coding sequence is TGTGCCAGCAGCTTCGACAGGGGTGGCAATCAGCCCCAGCATTTT. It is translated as CASSFDRGGNQPQHF.

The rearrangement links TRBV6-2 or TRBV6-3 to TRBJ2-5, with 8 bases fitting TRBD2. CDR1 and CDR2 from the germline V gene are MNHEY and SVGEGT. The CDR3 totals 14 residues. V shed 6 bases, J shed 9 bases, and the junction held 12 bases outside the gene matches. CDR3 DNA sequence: TGTGCCAGCAGCCCGGGACTAGTCAAAGGGCCCCAGTACTTC. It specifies CASSPGLVKGPQYF.

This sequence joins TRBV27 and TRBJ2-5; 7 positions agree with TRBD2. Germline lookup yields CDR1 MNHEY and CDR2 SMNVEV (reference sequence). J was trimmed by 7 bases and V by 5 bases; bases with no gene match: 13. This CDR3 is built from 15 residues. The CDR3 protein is CASSQASGYTGTQYF. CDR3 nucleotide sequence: TGTGCCAGCAGTCAGGCTAGCGGATACACGGGGACCCAGTACTTC.

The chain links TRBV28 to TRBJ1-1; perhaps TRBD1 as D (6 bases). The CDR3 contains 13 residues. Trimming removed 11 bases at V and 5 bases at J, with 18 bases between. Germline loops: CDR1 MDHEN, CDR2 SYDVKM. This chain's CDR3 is CASSGGPVTEAFF. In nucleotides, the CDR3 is TGTGCCTCCAGCGGGGGGCCGGTGACTGAAGCTTTCTTT.

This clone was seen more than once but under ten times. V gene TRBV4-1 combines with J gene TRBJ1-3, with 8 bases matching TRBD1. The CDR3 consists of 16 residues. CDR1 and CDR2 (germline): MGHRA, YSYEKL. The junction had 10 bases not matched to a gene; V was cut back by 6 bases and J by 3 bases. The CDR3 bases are TGCGCCAGCAGTCTACAGGGGGAGGTTGGTGGAAACACCATATATTTT. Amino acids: CASSLQGEVGGNTIYF.

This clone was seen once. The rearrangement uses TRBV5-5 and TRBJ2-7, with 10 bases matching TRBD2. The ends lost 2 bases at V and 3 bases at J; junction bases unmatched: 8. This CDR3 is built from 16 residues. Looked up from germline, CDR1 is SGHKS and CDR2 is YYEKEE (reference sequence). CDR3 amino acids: CASSFTPGLANYEQYF. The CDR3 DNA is TGTGCCAGCAGCTTTACTCCGGGACTAGCGAACTACGAGCAGTACTTC.

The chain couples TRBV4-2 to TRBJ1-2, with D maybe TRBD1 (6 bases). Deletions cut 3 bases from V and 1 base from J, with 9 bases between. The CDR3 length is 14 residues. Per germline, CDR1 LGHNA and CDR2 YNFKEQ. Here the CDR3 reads CASSQRQVNYGYTF. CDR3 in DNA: TGTGCCAGCAGCCAGCGACAGGTTAACTATGGCTACACCTTC.

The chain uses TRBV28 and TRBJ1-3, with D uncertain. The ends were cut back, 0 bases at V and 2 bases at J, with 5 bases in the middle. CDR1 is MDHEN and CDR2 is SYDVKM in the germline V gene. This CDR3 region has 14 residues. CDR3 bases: TGTGCCAGCAGTTTATGGGGCACTGGAAACACCATATATTTT. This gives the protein CASSLWGTGNTIYF.

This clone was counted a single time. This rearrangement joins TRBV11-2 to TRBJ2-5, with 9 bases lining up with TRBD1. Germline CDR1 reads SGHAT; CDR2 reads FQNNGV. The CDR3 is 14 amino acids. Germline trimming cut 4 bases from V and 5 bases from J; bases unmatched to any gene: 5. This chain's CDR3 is CASSSQGATETQYF. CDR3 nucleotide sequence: TGTGCCAGCAGCTCACAGGGGGCGACGGAGACCCAGTACTTC. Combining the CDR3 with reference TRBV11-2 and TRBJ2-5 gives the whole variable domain EAGVAQSPRYKIIEKRQSVAFWCNPISGHATLYWYQQILGQGPKLLIQFQNNGVVDDSQLPKDRFSAERLKGVDSTLKIQPAKLEDSAVYLCASSSQGATETQYFGPGTRLLVL.

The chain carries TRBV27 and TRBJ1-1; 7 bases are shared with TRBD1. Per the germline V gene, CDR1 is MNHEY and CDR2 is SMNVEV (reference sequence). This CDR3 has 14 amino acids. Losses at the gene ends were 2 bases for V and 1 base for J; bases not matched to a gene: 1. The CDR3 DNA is TGTGCCAGCAGTTTAGCAGGGGGGAACACTGAAGCTTTCTTT. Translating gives CASSLAGGNTEAFF.

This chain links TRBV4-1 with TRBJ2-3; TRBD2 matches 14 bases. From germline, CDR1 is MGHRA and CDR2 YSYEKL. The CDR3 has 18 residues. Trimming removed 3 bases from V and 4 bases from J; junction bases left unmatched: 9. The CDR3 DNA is TGCGCCAGCAGCCACAGGACTAGCGGGGGGCCAGGGGCAGATACGCAGTATTTT. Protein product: CASSHRTSGGPGADTQYF.

CDR3 region: CASSLRGENTIYF. The CDR3 DNA sequence: TGTGCCAGCAGCTTGCGGGGGGAAAACACCATATATTTT. This chain joins TRBV5-4 and TRBJ1-3; D might be TRBD1 (5 bases). Trimming took off 1 base at V and 6 bases at J, with 8 bases between the two ends. The CDR3 has 13 amino acids. Germline CDR1 and CDR2: SGHNT and YYREEE (reference sequence).

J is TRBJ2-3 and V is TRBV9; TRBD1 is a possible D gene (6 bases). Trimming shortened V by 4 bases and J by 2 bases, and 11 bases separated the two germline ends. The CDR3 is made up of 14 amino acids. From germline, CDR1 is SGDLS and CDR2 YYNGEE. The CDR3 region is CASSSRQDTDTQYF. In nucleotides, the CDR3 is TGTGCCAGCAGCTCCCGACAGGACACAGATACGCAGTATTTT.

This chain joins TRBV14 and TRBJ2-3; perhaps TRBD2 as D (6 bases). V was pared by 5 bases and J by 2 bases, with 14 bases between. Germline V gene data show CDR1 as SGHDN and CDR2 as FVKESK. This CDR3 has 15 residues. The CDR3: CASSRGAGNTDTQYF. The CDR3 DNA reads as TGTGCCAGCAGCAGAGGGGCGGGGAACACAGATACGCAGTATTTT.